A single sample is the source of the 2 T cell receptor beta chains below, sequenced in a study of early T cells in non-severe SARS-CoV-2 infection (dated by TCRdb to the early 2020s). Libraries were built with 5' RACE. Sequenced on a NextSeq 500. TCRdb handled the public reads itself, with Q25 trimming in fastp and clone calling in MiXCR, and kept productive beta chains. Every entry covers one CDR3 protein and lists the most common genes and DNA from its rows. Within this sample are about 83,000 distinct CDR3 sequences, with approximately 15% of them counted one time only. Approximately 1.3% of the sample belongs to the ten largest clones. The sequencing sample was made of whole blood. These receptors were obtained from an adult who was a healthcare worker with PCR-confirmed SARS-CoV-2 infection or an uninfected control (not recorded which).

This clonotype was observed a handful of times. The chain couples TRBV4-2 to TRBJ1-2; D not certain. The CDR3 has 14 amino acids. Between the trimmed V and J ends, which lost 0 bases and 5 bases, there was a span of 10 bases. CDR1 and CDR2 (germline): LGHNA, YNFKEQ. CDR3 protein: CASSQDGLGYGYTF. DNA for the CDR3: TGTGCCAGCAGCCAAGATGGGCTCGGGTATGGCTACACCTTC.

The rearrangement joins TRBV20-1 to TRBJ1-2, with 8 bases fitting TRBD1. CDR1 DFQATT and CDR2 SNEGSKA come from the germline V gene (reference sequence). The CDR3 is 13 residues long. V lost 3 bases and J lost 8; bases outside the gene matches: 8. CDR3 loop: CSARLGQERGYTF. The CDR3 nucleotides are TGCAGTGCTAGGCTGGGACAGGAGAGGGGCTACACCTTC.